The clone carrying this T cell receptor (beta chain) was counted between two and nine times. Its antigen is not known. TCRdb re-called the 5' RACE reads with MiXCR, one entry per CDR3 protein. The sample has 150,000 to 200,000 distinct CDR3 sequences, about a tenth seen once. In germline, CDR1 is KGHSH, CDR2 LQKENI. Trimming removed 3 bases at V and 6 bases at J, with 11 bases between. The CDR3 is 14 residues long. The data belong to a study of T cells after yellow fever vaccination. Study-level results: Peaking on day 5 versus 15, the secondary response was faster but weaker. The study noted that FACS-sorted repertoires could contain abundant clonotypes contaminating from the bulk population. The booster saw the reappearance of most primary-vaccination clones (more than 95% CD4, 88% CD8).

The sequencing used CD8+ T cells sorted from PBMCs, collected 45 days after the yellow fever booster vaccination. The receptor was isolated from a man between 18 and 29 years old who received the YFV17D yellow fever vaccine. The chain combines TRBV18 with TRBJ2-2; D is possibly TRBD2 (5 bases). CDR3 loop: CASSPPIGAGELFF. The CDR3 DNA reads as TGTGCCAGCTCACCCCCGATCGGGGCCGGGGAGCTGTTTTTT. Looking up the rest from reference TRBV18 and TRBJ2-2 gives the full variable domain: NAGVMQNPRHLVRRRGQEARLRCSPMKGHSHVYWYRQLPEEGLKFMVYLQKENIIDESGMPKERFSAEFPKEGPSILRIQQVVRGDSAAYFCASSPPIGAGELFFGEGSRLTVL.